These 12 T cell receptor beta chains share one sample of origin, sequenced in a study of cytomegalovirus exposure and HLA in healthy donors (dated by TCRdb to the late 2010s). Receptors were amplified or captured by the immunoSEQ multiplex PCR assay. For the multiplex PCR, a mixture combining 60 forward primers for TCR Vbeta segments and 13 reverse primers for TCR Jbeta segments was used. In its TCRdb copy, this immuneACCESS table keeps in-frame sequences only and misses some clones. Where compared with another copy, unresolved V genes explain less than half of these, and the others have no known cause. Across this sample there are over 100,000 clones, with approximately 8.9% seen only once. The top ten hold 6% to 7.5% of the sample. The source material was PBMCs. The receptors were gathered from a woman in her forties in good health and CMV-seropositive.

The chain couples TRBV5-1 to TRBJ2-7; D remains ambiguous. The CDR3 extends over 14 amino acids. Trimming shortened V by 4 bases and J by 2 bases, and 13 bases separated the two germline ends. The germline V gene encodes CDR1 SGHRS and CDR2 YFSETQ. This chain's CDR3 is CASSVYPGTYEQYF. CDR3 in DNA: TGCGCCAGCAGCGTGTATCCAGGAACCTACGAGCAGTACTTC.

Details on this clone: Different DNA sequences within this sample yield the same CDR3. V usage is TRBV2 and J usage is TRBJ2-2; D perhaps matches TRBD2 (6 bases). The CDR3 totals 14 residues. Germline V gene sequence: CDR1 SNHLY, CDR2 FYNNEI. V lost 7 bases to trimming and J lost 0 bases, with 9 bases between them. CDR3: CASKGTSNTGELFF. Written as DNA, the CDR3 is TGTGCCAGCAAGGGGACTTCGAACACCGGGGAGCTGTTTTTT.

The rearrangement uses TRBV6-1 and TRBJ2-7; 11 positions match TRBD1. V lost 11 bases to trimming and J lost 2 bases; unmatched junction nucleotides: 11. Germline V gene sequence: CDR1 MNHNS, CDR2 SASEGT. CDR3 length: 15 amino acids. The CDR3 nucleotides are TGTGCCGCGACGCGGACAGGGGGCATACCCTACGAGCAGTACTTC. Its translation is CAATRTGGIPYEQYF.

J is TRBJ2-3 and V is TRBV7-2; tentatively, D is TRBD2 (5 bases). V lost 1 base and J 6 bases, leaving 20 bases between the germline ends. CDR3 length equals 17 residues. Germline CDR1 reads SGHTA; CDR2 reads FQGNSA. CDR3 loop: CASSLEAGVAQRDTQYF. CDR3 nucleotides: TGTGCCAGCAGCTTAGAGGCGGGTGTGGCTCAGCGGGATACGCAGTATTTT.

V gene TRBV19 combines with J gene TRBJ2-7; 9 bases match TRBD1. The V segment lost 3 bases and the J segment 3 bases; nucleotides outside the gene matches: 3. Germline V lookup: CDR1 LNHDA, CDR2 SQIVND (reference sequence). CDR3 length: 14 amino acids. The CDR3 bases are TGTGCCAGTAGTATCACGGGACAGGGCTACGAGCAGTACTTC. Its protein product is CASSITGQGYEQYF.

This sequence joins TRBV9 and TRBJ1-2; 11 bases map to TRBD1. Germline CDR1 is SGDLS and CDR2 is YYNGEE. The length of the CDR3 is 16 residues. V was clipped by 2 bases and J by 8 bases; unmatched bases: 11. The CDR3 reads CASSVGIGTGGRGYTF. Here the CDR3 DNA reads TGTGCCAGCAGCGTTGGAATAGGGACAGGGGGAAGAGGCTACACCTTC.

Many counts were recorded for this clone. The chain carries TRBV9 and TRBJ2-7; tentatively, D is TRBD1 (5 bases). Trimming left V 0 bases short and J 0 bases short, with 10 bases between. The germline V gene has CDR1 SGDLS and CDR2 YYNGEE. The CDR3 covers 15 residues. Written as DNA, the CDR3 is TGTGCCAGCAGCGTAGGGTCGGACATCTCCTACGAGCAGTACTTC. It encodes CASSVGSDISYEQYF.

The gene calls are TRBV5-1 and TRBJ2-5; 11 nucleotides match TRBD2. CDR3 size: 16 residues. Germline CDR1 SGHRS, CDR2 YFSETQ. Unmatched junction bases numbered 7, after V lost 4 bases and J lost 2 bases. The CDR3 DNA reads TGCGCCAGCAGCCCCTTACTAGCGGGGGTTCAAGAGACCCAGTACTTC. Translated, it gives CASSPLLAGVQETQYF.

Comments on this clone: One end of the junction varies from germline; a read error may be responsible. This same CDR3 is encoded by further DNA sequences in the sample. This rearrangement joins TRBV5-6 to TRBJ2-2; 13 nucleotides match TRBD2. This CDR3 is 17 amino acids long. In germline, CDR1 is SGHDT, CDR2 YYEEEE. The CDR3 reads CASSWTSGGLGHGELFF. The CDR3 coding sequence is TGTGCTAGCAGTTGGACTAGCGGGGGCCTCGGCCACGGGGAGCTGTTTTTT.

V gene TRBV4-1 combines with J gene TRBJ2-5; 7 bases match TRBD1. Germline assignment: CDR1 MGHRA and CDR2 YSYEKL. The CDR3 contains 17 residues. V lost 1 base to trimming and J lost 5 bases; unmatched junction nucleotides: 13. The CDR3 bases are TGCGCCAGCAGCCAAGCGAAGGACAGGATGATGCGGGAGACCCAGTACTTC. It encodes CASSQAKDRMMRETQYF.

In its sample, this clone was seen a few times. This chain links TRBV5-4 with TRBJ1-6; no reliable D call. The CDR3 has 15 amino acids. The V end was cut by 4 bases, the J end by 5 bases, with 13 bases between. The germline CDR1 and CDR2 sequences are SGHNT and YYREEE (reference sequence). CDR3 sequence: CASSTSLLNNSPLHF. The CDR3 nucleotides read TGTGCCAGCAGCACCTCATTACTTAATAATTCACCCCTCCACTTT.

A few counts support this clone. J is TRBJ2-7 and V is TRBV11-2, with TRBD2 identical over 15 bases. The CDR3 has 16 amino acids. V lost 5 bases to trimming and J lost 7 bases; unmatched junction nucleotides: 9. From germline, CDR1 is SGHAT and CDR2 FQNNGV. The CDR3 region is CASSQRTSGGGGEQYF. In DNA, the CDR3 is TGTGCCAGCAGCCAGCGGACTAGCGGGGGGGGTGGGGAGCAGTACTTC.